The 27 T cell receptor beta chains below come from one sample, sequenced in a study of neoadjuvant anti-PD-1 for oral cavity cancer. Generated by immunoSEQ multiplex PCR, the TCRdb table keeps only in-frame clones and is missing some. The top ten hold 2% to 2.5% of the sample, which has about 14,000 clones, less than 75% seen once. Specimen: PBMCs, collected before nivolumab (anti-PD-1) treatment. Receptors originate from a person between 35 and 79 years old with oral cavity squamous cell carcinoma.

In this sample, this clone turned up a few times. The CDR3 spells CASSFTGQGSGNTIYF. In DNA, the CDR3 is TGTGCCAGCAGCTTCACTGGACAGGGCTCGGGAAACACCATATATTTT. The chain carries TRBV7-8 and TRBJ1-3; 8 bases match TRBD1. With 3 bases clipped from V and 4 bases from J, the junction kept 8 bases outside the gene matches. The CDR3 spans 16 residues. CDR1 is SGHVS and CDR2 is FQNEAQ in the germline V gene.

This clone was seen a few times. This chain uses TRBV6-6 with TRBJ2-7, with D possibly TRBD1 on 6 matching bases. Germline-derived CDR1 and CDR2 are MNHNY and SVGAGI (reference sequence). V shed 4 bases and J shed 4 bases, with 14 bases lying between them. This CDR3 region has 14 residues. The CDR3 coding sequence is TGTGCCAGCAGTTTGGACAGTTCCTTTTACGAGCAGTACTTC. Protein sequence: CASSLDSSFYEQYF.

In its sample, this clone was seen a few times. The CDR3 protein is CASKNRGGEKLFF. CDR3 coding DNA: TGTGCCAGCAAAAACAGGGGTGGTGAAAAACTGTTTTTT. The rearrangement joins TRBV25-1 to TRBJ1-4; TRBD1 aligns across 7 bases. Per germline, CDR1 MGHDK and CDR2 SYGVNS. J lost 7 bases, V lost 7 bases, and 6 bases had no gene match. The CDR3 is 13 residues long.

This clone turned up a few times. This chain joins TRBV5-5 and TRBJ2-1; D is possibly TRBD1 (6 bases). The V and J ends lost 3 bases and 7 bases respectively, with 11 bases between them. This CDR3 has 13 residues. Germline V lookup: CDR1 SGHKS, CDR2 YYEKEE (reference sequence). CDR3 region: CASSWDTGNEQFF. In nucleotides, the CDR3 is TGTGCCAGCAGCTGGGACACGGGTAATGAGCAGTTCTTC.

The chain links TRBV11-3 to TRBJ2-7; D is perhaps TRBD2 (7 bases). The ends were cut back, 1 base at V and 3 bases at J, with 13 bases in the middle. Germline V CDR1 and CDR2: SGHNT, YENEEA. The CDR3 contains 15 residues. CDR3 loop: CASSLAGGGGYEQYF. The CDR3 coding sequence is TGTGCCAGCAGCTTAGCGGGCGGGGGCGGCTACGAGCAGTACTTC.

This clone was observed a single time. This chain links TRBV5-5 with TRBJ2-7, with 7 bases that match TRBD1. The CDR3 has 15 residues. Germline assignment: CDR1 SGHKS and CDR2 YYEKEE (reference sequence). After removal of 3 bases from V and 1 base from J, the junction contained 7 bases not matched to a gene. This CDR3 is CASSWSDRDSYEQYF. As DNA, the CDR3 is TGTGCCAGCAGCTGGTCCGACAGGGATTCCTACGAGCAGTACTTC.

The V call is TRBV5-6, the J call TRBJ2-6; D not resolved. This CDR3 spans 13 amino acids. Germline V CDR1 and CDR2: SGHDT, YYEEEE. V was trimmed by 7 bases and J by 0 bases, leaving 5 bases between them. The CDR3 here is CASRNSGANVLTF. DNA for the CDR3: TGTGCCAGCCGGAACTCTGGGGCCAACGTCCTGACTTTC.

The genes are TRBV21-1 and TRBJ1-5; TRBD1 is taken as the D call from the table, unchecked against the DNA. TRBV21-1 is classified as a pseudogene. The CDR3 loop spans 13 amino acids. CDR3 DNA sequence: TGTGCCAGCAGCATCAGGGGTCGGCAGCCCCAGCATTTT. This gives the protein CASSIRGRQPQHF.

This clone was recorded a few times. The CDR3 region has the DNA TGTGCCAGCAGCTCCGTTAGGGGGGGCAATCAGCCCCAGCATTTT. Protein product: CASSSVRGGNQPQHF. This rearrangement joins TRBV7-2 to TRBJ1-5, with a possible D match to TRBD1 (6 bases). The CDR3 runs 15 residues. Germline V gene lookup returns CDR1 SGHTA and CDR2 FQGNSA. Trimming took 4 bases from V and 2 from J, leaving 12 bases between them.

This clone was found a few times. The CDR3 coding sequence is TGCGCCAGCAGCTTGACAGACCACTATGGCTACACCTTC. This sequence encodes CASSLTDHYGYTF. The V and J genes are TRBV5-1 and TRBJ1-2; the D is unclear. Looked up from germline, CDR1 is SGHRS and CDR2 is YFSETQ. This CDR3 is built from 13 residues. V gave up 1 base and J gave up 3 bases, with 7 bases separating them.

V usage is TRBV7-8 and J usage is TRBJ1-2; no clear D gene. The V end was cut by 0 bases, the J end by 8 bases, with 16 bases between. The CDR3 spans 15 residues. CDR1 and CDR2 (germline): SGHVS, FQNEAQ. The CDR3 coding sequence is TGTGCCAGCAGCTTAGCGATCGGGCAAATCGGCGGCTACACCTTC. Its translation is CASSLAIGQIGGYTF.

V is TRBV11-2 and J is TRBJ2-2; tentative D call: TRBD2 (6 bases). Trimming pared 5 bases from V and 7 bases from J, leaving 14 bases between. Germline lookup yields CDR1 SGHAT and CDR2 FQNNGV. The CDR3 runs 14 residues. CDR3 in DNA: TGTGCCAGCAGCGACCTATTGCGGGGCGGGGAGCTGTTTTTT. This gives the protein CASSDLLRGGELFF.

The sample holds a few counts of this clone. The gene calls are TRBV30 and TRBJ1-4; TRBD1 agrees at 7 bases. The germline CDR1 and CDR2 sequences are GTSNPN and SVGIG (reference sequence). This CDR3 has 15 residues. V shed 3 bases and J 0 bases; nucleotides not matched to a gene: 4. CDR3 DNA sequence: TGTGCCTGGAGGGGGGGACAGACAACTAATGAAAAACTGTTTTTT. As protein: CAWRGGQTTNEKLFF.

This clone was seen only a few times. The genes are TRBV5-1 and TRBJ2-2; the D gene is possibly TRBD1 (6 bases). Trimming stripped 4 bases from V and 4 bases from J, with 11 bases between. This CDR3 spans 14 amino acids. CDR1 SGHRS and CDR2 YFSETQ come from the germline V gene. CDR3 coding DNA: TGCGCCAGCAGCAGGGACACATTCACCGGGGAGCTGTTTTTT. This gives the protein CASSRDTFTGELFF. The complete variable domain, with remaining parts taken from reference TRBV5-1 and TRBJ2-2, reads KAGVTQTPRYLIKTRGQQVTLSCSPISGHRSVSWYQQTPGQGLQFLFEYFSETQRNKGNFPGRFSGRQFSNSRSEMNVSTLELGDSALYLCASSRDTFTGELFFGEGSRLTVL.

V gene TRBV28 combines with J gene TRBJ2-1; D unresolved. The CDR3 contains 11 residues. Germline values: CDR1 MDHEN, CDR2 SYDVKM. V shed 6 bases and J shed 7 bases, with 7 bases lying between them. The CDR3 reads CASRTVNEQFF. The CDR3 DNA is TGTGCCAGCAGGACCGTAAATGAGCAGTTCTTC.

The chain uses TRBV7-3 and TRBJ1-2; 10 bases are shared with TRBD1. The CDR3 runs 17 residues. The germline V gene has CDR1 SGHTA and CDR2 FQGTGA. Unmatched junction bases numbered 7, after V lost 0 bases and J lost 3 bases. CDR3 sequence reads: CASSLTGRTGGDYGYTF. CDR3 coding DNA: TGTGCCAGCAGCTTAACTGGTCGGACAGGGGGGGACTATGGCTACACCTTC.

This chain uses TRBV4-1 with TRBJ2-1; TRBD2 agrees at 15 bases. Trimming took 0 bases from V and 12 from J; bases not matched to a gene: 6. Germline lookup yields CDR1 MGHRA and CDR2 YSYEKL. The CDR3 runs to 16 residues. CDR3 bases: TGCGCCAGCAGCCAAGACTCGGGACTAGCGGGGGGAGGGCAGTTCTTC. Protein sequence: CASSQDSGLAGGGQFF.

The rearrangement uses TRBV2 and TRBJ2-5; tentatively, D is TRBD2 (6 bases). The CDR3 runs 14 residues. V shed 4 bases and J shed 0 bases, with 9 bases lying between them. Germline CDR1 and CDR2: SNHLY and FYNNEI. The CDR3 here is CASSGGTYQETQYF. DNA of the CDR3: TGTGCCAGCAGTGGGGGGACTTACCAAGAGACCCAGTACTTC.

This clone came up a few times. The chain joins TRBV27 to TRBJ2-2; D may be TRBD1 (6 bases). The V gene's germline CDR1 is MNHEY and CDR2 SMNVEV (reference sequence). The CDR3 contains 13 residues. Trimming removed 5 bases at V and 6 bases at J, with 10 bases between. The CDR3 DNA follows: TGTGCCAGCAGTGACCGACAGGCCGGGGAGCTGTTTTTT. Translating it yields CASSDRQAGELFF.

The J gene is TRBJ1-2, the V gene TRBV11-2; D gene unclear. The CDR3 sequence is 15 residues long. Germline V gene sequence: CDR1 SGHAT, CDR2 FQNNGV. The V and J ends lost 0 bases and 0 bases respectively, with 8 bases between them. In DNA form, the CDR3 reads TGTGCCAGCAGCTTAGAGGCAGCTGCTAACTATGGCTACACCTTC. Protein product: CASSLEAAANYGYTF.

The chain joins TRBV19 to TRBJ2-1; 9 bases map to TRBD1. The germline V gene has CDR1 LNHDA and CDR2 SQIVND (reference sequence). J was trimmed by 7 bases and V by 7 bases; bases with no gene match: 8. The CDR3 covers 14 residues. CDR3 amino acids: CASKTPGQGNEQFF. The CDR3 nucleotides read TGTGCCAGTAAAACCCCGGGACAGGGAAATGAGCAGTTCTTC.

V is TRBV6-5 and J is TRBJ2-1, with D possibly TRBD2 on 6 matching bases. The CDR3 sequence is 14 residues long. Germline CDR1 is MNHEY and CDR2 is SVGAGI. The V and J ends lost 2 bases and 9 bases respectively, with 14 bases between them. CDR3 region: CASSYGGISGEQFF. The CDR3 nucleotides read TGTGCCAGCAGTTACGGGGGGATTAGCGGTGAGCAGTTCTTC.

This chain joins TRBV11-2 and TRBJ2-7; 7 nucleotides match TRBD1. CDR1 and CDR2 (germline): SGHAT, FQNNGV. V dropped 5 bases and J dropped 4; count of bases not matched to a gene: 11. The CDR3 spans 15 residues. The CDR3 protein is CASSPNDREGYEQYF. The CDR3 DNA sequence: TGTGCCAGCAGCCCAAACGACAGGGAAGGGTACGAGCAGTACTTC.

This chain's CDR3 is CATSRDYPGGAGSPLHF. The CDR3 nucleotides read TGTGCCACCAGCAGAGACTACCCAGGGGGGGCAGGGTCACCCCTCCACTTT. This chain joins TRBV15 and TRBJ1-6; 7 nucleotides match TRBD1. Germline V lookup: CDR1 LNHNV, CDR2 YYDKDF (reference sequence). The length of the CDR3 is 17 residues. V lost 0 bases and J lost 10; bases outside the gene matches: 12.

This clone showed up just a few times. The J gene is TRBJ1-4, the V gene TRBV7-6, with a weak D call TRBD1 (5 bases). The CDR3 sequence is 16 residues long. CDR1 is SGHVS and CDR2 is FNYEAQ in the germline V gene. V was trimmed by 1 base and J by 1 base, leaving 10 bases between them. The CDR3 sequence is CASSLEIQGTNEKLFF. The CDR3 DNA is TGTGCCAGCAGCTTAGAAATTCAGGGAACTAATGAAAAACTGTTTTTT. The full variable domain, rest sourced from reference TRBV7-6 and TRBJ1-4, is GAGVSQSPRYKVTKRGQDVALRCDPISGHVSLYWYRQALGQGPEFLTYFNYEAQQDKSGLPNDRFSAERPEGSISTLTIQRTEQRDSAMYRCASSLEIQGTNEKLFFGSGTQLSVL.

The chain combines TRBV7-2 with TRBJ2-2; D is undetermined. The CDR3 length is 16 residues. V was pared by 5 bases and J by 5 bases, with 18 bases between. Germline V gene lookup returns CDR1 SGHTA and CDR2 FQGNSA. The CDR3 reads CASSNPLGIGTGELFF. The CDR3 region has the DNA TGTGCCAGCAGCAATCCCCTAGGGATAGGGACCGGGGAGCTGTTTTTT.

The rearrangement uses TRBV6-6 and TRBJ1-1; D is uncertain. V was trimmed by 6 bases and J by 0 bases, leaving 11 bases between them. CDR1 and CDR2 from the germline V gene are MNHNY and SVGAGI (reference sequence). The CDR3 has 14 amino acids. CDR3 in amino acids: CASRPTGMNTEAFF. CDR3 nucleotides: TGTGCCAGCAGACCCACGGGCATGAACACTGAAGCTTTCTTT.